The rows below give T cell receptor beta chains drawn from one sample of a study of shared clonotypes between healthy human individuals. Measured with immunoSEQ multiplex PCR; TCRdb has only the in-frame clones, and not every one. The table lists around 2.1 million clones, about 93% of them singletons. The sequencing input was naive CD8+ T cells from PBMCs. Receptors were obtained from a man younger than 35 in good health. Some clones in this sample may be carry-over from other donors' samples. CDR3s include the opening cysteine and the closing phenylalanine or tryptophan. The D gene is left open where the match is weak. Only some rows state a clone size, as once, few, many or a class for expanded clones.

size: NA; D: NA; J: TRBJ2-5; V: TRBV28; CDR3: CASSLLLWDSQETQYF; DNA: TGTGCCAGCAGTTTACTTCTTTGGGACTCCCAAGAGACCCAGTACTTC
size: once; D: NA; J: TRBJ2-1; V: TRBV7-9; CDR3: CASSLPLGGGPYNEQFF; DNA: TGTGCCAGCAGCTTACCCCTGGGGGGGGGCCCATACAATGAGCAGTTCTTC
size: NA; D: TRBD1; J: TRBJ2-5; V: TRBV11-2; CDR3: CASRSEGQRSKTQYF; DNA: TGTGCCAGCAGATCAGAGGGACAGAGGAGTAAGACCCAGTACTTC
size: NA; D: TRBD2; J: TRBJ2-7; V: TRBV7-2; CDR3: CASSLVAGGMGDEQYF; DNA: TGTGCCAGCAGCTTAGTAGCGGGAGGTATGGGCGACGAGCAGTACTTC
size: NA; D: NA; J: TRBJ2-1; V: TRBV5-3; CDR3: CARTIWGARTYNEQFF; DNA: TGTGCCAGAACCATTTGGGGAGCGCGGACCTACAATGAGCAGTTCTTC
size: NA; D: NA; J: TRBJ2-1; V: TRBV9; CDR3: CASSVEGRVVHNEQFF; DNA: TGTGCCAGCAGCGTAGAAGGGCGGGTGGTTCACAATGAGCAGTTCTTC
size: NA; D: NA; J: TRBJ2-3; V: TRBV9; CDR3: CASSPPVLGTDTQYF; DNA: TGTGCCAGCAGCCCCCCGGTGTTGGGCACAGATACGCAGTATTTT
size: once; D: NA; J: TRBJ2-1; V: TRBV6-5; CDR3: CASNLDRGKYNEQFF; DNA: TGTGCCAGCAACCTAGACAGAGGAAAATACAATGAGCAGTTCTTC
size: NA; D: NA; J: TRBJ2-5; V: TRBV6-1; CDR3: CASSEVRSLQETQYF; DNA: TGTGCCAGCAGTGAAGTGAGGTCCCTCCAAGAGACCCAGTACTTC
size: NA; D: NA; J: TRBJ1-2; V: TRBV7-2; CDR3: CASSLSDLHYGYTF; DNA: TGTGCCAGCAGCTTATCGGACTTACACTATGGCTACACCTTC
size: once; D: NA; J: TRBJ2-3; V: TRBV27; CDR3: CASSFTRYVADTQYF; DNA: TGTGCCAGCAGTTTCACCCGTTACGTTGCAGATACGCAGTATTTT
size: NA; D: TRBD1; J: TRBJ2-7; V: TRBV30; CDR3: CAWSPPGQPYEQYF; DNA: TGTGCCTGGAGTCCCCCGGGACAGCCTTACGAGCAGTACTTC
size: NA; D: NA; J: TRBJ2-7; V: TRBV7-9; CDR3: CASSLARAAVHSYEQYF; DNA: TGTGCCAGCAGCTTAGCTCGGGCCGCTGTCCACTCCTACGAGCAGTACTTC
size: NA; D: NA; J: TRBJ2-7; V: TRBV9; CDR3: CASSATGTTGPHSYEQYF; DNA: TGTGCCAGCAGCGCAACGGGCACCACAGGACCACACAGCTACGAGCAGTACTTC
size: NA; D: NA; J: TRBJ1-5; V: TRBV28; CDR3: CASVTRGIQPQHF; DNA: TGTGCCAGCGTCACGAGGGGAATCCAGCCCCAGCATTTT
size: NA; D: NA; J: TRBJ2-2; V: TRBV10-3; CDR3: CAISESNFRGELFF; DNA: TGTGCCATCAGTGAGTCGAACTTCAGGGGCGAGCTGTTTTTT
size: few; D: TRBD2; J: TRBJ2-1; V: TRBV7-3; CDR3: CASSQGSGLAYNEQFF; DNA: TGTGCCAGCAGCCAGGGCTCGGGACTAGCCTACAATGAGCAGTTCTTC
size: NA; D: NA; J: TRBJ2-7; V: TRBV6-5; CDR3: CASSPGLSYEQYF; DNA: TGTGCCAGCAGTCCAGGGTTATCCTACGAGCAGTACTTC
size: NA; D: NA; J: TRBJ2-1; V: TRBV25-1; CDR3: CASSEVGSFYNEQFF; DNA: TGTGCCAGCAGTGAAGTAGGGTCGTTCTACAATGAGCAGTTCTTC
size: NA; D: TRBD1; J: TRBJ1-5; V: TRBV23-1; CDR3: CAGPPTQGWRQPQHF; DNA: TGCGCCGGGCCACCCACACAGGGGTGGCGGCAGCCCCAGCATTTT
size: NA; D: NA; J: TRBJ1-5; V: TRBV19; CDR3: CASSIGDYNQPQHF; DNA: TGTGCCAGTAGTATAGGAGACTACAATCAGCCCCAGCATTTT
size: NA; D: NA; J: TRBJ2-7; V: TRBV4-3; CDR3: CASSPEKRSRFYEQYF; DNA: TGCGCCAGCAGCCCAGAAAAGCGGAGTAGGTTCTACGAGCAGTACTTC
size: NA; D: NA; J: TRBJ2-7; V: TRBV27; CDR3: CASSLGGSGFEQYF; DNA: TGTGCCAGCAGTTTAGGAGGATCTGGGTTCGAGCAGTACTTC
size: NA; D: NA; J: TRBJ1-1; V: TRBV27; CDR3: CASSLGGSGGTEAFF; DNA: TGTGCCAGCAGTTTGGGGGGGAGCGGTGGCACTGAAGCTTTCTTT
size: NA; D: NA; J: TRBJ2-3; V: TRBV27; CDR3: CATAELLGSDTQYF; DNA: TGTGCCACCGCGGAGTTGCTCGGGTCAGATACGCAGTATTTT
size: NA; D: NA; J: TRBJ2-3; V: TRBV10-3; CDR3: CAISESGGTADTQYF; DNA: TGTGCCATCAGTGAGTCAGGCGGGACGGCAGATACGCAGTATTTT
size: NA; D: TRBD2; J: TRBJ2-7; V: TRBV18; CDR3: CASSTSGRPQPYEQYF; DNA: TGTGCCAGCTCGACTAGCGGGAGGCCCCAACCCTACGAGCAGTACTTC
size: NA; D: TRBD2; J: TRBJ2-1; V: TRBV7-9; CDR3: CASSKAGGLYNEQFF; DNA: TGTGCCAGCAGCAAAGCGGGAGGGCTCTACAATGAGCAGTTCTTC
size: NA; D: TRBD2; J: TRBJ2-2; V: TRBV30; CDR3: CAWSHSTGGRAPTGELFF; DNA: TGTGCCTGGAGTCACTCAACTGGCGGGAGGGCGCCCACCGGGGAGCTGTTTTTT
size: NA; D: NA; J: TRBJ2-5; V: TRBV19; CDR3: CASSIDWGRGETQYF; DNA: TGTGCCAGTAGTATAGATTGGGGACGTGGGGAGACCCAGTACTTC
size: NA; D: TRBD1; J: TRBJ2-7; V: TRBV19; CDR3: CASSIGMTGGFDEQYF; DNA: TGTGCCAGTAGTATAGGCATGACAGGGGGCTTCGACGAGCAGTACTTC
size: NA; D: TRBD1; J: TRBJ2-7; V: TRBV5-4; CDR3: CASSPDRDYEQYF; DNA: TGTGCCAGCAGCCCGGACAGGGACTACGAGCAGTACTTC
size: NA; D: NA; J: TRBJ2-7; V: TRBV7-6; CDR3: CASSLVGGGSYEQYF; DNA: TGTGCCAGCAGCTTAGTAGGTGGAGGGTCCTACGAGCAGTACTTC
size: NA; D: NA; J: TRBJ1-5; V: TRBV6-1; CDR3: CASRQGAYSNQPQHF; DNA: TGTGCCAGCAGGCAGGGCGCGTATAGCAATCAGCCCCAGCATTTT
size: NA; D: TRBD1; J: TRBJ1-5; V: TRBV7-9; CDR3: CASSSGQPGQGAVFQPQHF; DNA: TGTGCCAGCAGCTCCGGGCAACCGGGACAGGGGGCAGTTTTTCAGCCCCAGCATTTT
size: NA; D: NA; J: TRBJ1-5; V: TRBV7-3; CDR3: CASSLGAGQPQHF; DNA: TGTGCCAGCAGCTTGGGGGCGGGCCAGCCCCAGCATTTT
size: NA; D: TRBD1; J: TRBJ2-5; V: TRBV7-6; CDR3: CASSLRDRVIGGETQYF; DNA: TGTGCCAGCAGCTTAAGGGACAGGGTAATCGGAGGAGAGACCCAGTACTTC
size: NA; D: NA; J: TRBJ2-5; V: TRBV6-6; CDR3: CASSLGLAETQYF; DNA: TGTGCCAGCAGTTTAGGCTTGGCGGAGACCCAGTACTTC
size: NA; D: NA; J: TRBJ2-7; V: TRBV9; CDR3: CASSEGFGLDYEQYF; DNA: TGTGCCAGCAGCGAGGGATTCGGGTTAGACTACGAGCAGTACTTC